Given below is one TCR beta chain in context. This sample is drawn from a study of control samples from healthy donors and cancer patients. CDR1 is SNHLY, CDR2 FYNNEI, per germline. V was shortened by 4 bases and J by 5 bases, with 20 bases between the two germline ends. CDR3 length: 16 amino acids. Assay: immunoSEQ multiplex PCR; the TCRdb copy retains only in-frame clones and omits some. The sample contains roughly 88,000 clones, roughly 90% of which appear only once. The J gene is TRBJ2-5, the V gene TRBV2; D is possibly TRBD1 (6 bases). The sample taken for sequencing was blood. The sequence was obtained from a woman in her 30s in good health. This CDR3 is CASSGRDRPPSETQYF. Here the CDR3 DNA reads TGTGCCAGCAGTGGCCGTGACAGGCCCCCTTCGGAGACCCAGTACTTC.